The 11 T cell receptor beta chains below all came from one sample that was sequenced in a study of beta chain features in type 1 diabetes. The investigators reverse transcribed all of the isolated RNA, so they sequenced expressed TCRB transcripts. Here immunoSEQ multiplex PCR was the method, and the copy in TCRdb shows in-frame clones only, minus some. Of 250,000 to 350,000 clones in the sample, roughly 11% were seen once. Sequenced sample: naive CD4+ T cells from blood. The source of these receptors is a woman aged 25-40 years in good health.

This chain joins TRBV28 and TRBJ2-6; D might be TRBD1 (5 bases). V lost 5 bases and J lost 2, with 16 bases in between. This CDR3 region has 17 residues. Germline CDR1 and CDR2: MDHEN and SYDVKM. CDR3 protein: CASSRQGGLAGANVLTF. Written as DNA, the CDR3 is TGTGCCAGCAGTCGCCAGGGTGGTCTAGCTGGGGCCAACGTCCTGACTTTC.

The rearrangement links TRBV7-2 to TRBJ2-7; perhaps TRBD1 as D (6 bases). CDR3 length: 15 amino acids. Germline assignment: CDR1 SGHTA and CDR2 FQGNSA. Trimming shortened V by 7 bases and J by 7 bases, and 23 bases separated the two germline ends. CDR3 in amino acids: CASTPPDSYFGEQYF. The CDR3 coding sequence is TGTGCCAGCACCCCCCCGGACAGTTATTTTGGGGAGCAGTACTTC.

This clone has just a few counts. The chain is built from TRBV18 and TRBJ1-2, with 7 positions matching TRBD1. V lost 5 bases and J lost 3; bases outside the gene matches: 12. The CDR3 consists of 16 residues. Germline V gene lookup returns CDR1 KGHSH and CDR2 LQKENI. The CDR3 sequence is CASSLRKGADDYGYTF. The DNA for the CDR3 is TGTGCCAGCTCATTACGAAAGGGGGCGGATGACTATGGCTACACCTTC.

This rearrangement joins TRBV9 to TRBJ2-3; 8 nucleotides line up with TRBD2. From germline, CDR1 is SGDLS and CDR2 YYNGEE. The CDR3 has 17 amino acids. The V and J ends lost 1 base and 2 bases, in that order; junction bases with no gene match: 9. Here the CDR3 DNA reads TGTGCCAGCAGCGTAACGACGCGAGCGGGGGCCACAGATACGCAGTATTTT. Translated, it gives CASSVTTRAGATDTQYF.

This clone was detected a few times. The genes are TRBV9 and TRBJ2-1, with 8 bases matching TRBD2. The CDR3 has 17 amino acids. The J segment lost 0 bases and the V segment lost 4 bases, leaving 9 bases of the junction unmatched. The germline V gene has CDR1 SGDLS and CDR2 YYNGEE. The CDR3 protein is CASSQPKSGSSYNEQFF. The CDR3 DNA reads TGTGCCAGCAGCCAACCCAAGAGCGGGAGCTCCTACAATGAGCAGTTCTTC.

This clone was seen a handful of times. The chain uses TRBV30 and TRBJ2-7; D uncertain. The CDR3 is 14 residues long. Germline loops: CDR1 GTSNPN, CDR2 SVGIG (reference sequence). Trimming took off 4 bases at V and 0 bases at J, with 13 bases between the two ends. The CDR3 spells CAWNPSTGSYEQYF. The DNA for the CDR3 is TGTGCCTGGAACCCGAGTACCGGCTCCTACGAGCAGTACTTC.

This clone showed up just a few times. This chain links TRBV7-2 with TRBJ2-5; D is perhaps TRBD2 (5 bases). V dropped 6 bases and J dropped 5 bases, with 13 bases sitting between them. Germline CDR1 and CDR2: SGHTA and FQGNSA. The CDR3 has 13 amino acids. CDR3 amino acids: CASRVVGVETQYF. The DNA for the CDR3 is TGTGCCAGCAGGGTAGTGGGAGTTGAGACCCAGTACTTC.

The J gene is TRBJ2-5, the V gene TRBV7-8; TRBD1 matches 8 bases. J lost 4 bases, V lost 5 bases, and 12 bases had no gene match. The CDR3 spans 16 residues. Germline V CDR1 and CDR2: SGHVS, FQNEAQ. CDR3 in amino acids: CASSPRPTGVGETQYF. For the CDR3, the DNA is TGTGCCAGCAGCCCGCGGCCGACAGGGGTCGGAGAGACCCAGTACTTC.

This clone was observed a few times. The CDR3 DNA sequence: TGTGCCAGCAGTTCCCCCCGGGCTAGCGGGAGAGATACGCAGTATTTT. Translating it yields CASSSPRASGRDTQYF. The chain links TRBV28 to TRBJ2-3; 10 nucleotides match TRBD2. The CDR3 runs 16 residues. Germline V gene lookup returns CDR1 MDHEN and CDR2 SYDVKM. V lost 4 bases and J lost 5; bases outside the gene matches: 9.

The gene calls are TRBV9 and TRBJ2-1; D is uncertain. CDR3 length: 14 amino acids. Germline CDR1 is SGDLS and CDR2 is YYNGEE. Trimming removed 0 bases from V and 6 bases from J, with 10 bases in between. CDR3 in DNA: TGTGCCAGCAGCGTAGCCGTCAGACTCAATGAGCAGTTCTTC. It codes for CASSVAVRLNEQFF.

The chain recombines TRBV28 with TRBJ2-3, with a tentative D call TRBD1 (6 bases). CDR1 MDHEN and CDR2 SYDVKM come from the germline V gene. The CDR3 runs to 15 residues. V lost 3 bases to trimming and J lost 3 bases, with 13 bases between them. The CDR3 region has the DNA TGTGCCAGCAGTTTGGTCCAGGGGCAGACAGATACGCAGTATTTT. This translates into CASSLVQGQTDTQYF.